This T cell receptor (beta chain) appears in the sequencing data of a study of blood T cell repertoires in COVID-19. Profiling relied on immunoSEQ multiplex PCR, and the TCRdb table lists in-frame clones only, not all of them. This table holds roughly 160,000 clones, roughly 80% found once. The TCR originated in a man between 18 and 35 years old with active or convalescent COVID-19. The sequenced sample consisted of peripheral blood.

In nucleotides, the CDR3 is TGTGCCAGCAGCCTCACTCGACTCAGAGACAATGAGCAGTTCTTC. It encodes CASSLTRLRDNEQFF. The chain has TRBV14 and TRBJ2-1; D unresolved. V lost 4 bases, J lost 5 bases, and 15 bases lay in between. This CDR3 is 15 amino acids long. Per the germline V gene, CDR1 is SGHDN and CDR2 is FVKESK.